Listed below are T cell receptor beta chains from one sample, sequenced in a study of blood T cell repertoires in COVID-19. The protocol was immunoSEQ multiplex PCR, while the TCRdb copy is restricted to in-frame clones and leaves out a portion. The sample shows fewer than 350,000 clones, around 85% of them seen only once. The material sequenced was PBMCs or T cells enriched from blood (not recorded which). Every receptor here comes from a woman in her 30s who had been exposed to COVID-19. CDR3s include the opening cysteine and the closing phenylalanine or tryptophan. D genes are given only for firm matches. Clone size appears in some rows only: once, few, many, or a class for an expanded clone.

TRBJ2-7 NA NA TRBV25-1 TGTGCCAGCAGTTACTCCTACGAGCAGTACTTC CASSYSYEQYF
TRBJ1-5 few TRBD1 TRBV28 TGTGCCAGCAGTTTTATGTCGGACAGGGTACGTTATAGCAATCAGCCCCAGCATTTT CASSFMSDRVRYSNQPQHF
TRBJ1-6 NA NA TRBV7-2 TGTGCCAGCAGCACTGATAATTCACCCCTCCACTTT CASSTDNSPLHF
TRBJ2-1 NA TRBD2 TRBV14 TGTGCCAGCAGCCAAGATCCGGGGGGGTCGTACAATGAGCAGTTCTTC CASSQDPGGSYNEQFF
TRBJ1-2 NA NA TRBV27 TGTGCCAGCAGTTTATCCAGGGGCAATGGCTACACCTTC CASSLSRGNGYTF
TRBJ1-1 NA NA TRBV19 TGTGCCAGTAGTATGTACGAGCCTACTGAAGCTTTCTTT CASSMYEPTEAFF
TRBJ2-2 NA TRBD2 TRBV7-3 TGTGCCAGCAGCGACTCCGGGACTAGCGGGGCCGGGGAGCTGTTTTTT CASSDSGTSGAGELFF
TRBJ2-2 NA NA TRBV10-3 TGTGCCATCAGTGAAGTCCAGGGTGCCACCGGGGAGCTGTTTTTT CAISEVQGATGELFF
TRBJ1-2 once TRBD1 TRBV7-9 TGTGCCAGCAGCACCCCGGACAGGAAGAAAGGAAACTATGGCTACACCTTC CASSTPDRKKGNYGYTF
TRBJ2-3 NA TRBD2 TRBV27 TGTGCCAGCAGTTCACCTAGCGGAAGCACAGATACGCAGTATTTT CASSSPSGSTDTQYF
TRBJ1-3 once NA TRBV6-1 TGTGCCAGCAGTGAATTTTGGGCTCATAAAATTCACTCTGGAAACACCATATATTTT CASSEFWAHKIHSGNTIYF
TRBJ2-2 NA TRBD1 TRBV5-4 TGTGCCAGCAGTTCCGGGACAGACCTTTTAGGAGGGGAGCTGTTTTTT CASSSGTDLLGGELFF
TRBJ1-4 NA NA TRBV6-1 TGTGCCAGCAGTGAATTGGGCCGGGGTATGGAAAAACTGTTTTTT CASSELGRGMEKLFF
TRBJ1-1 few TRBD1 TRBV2 TGTGCCAGCAGTGTAGAGAGGGGGCTGGGTACTGAAGCTTTCTTT CASSVERGLGTEAFF
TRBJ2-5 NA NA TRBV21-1 TGTGCCAGCAGCTCGTGGCGTCGGAAACTAGCGGGGGGAGAGACCCAGTACTTC CASSSWRRKLAGGETQYF
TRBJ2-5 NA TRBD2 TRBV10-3 TGTGCCATCAGTGAGTCGAGGGGACTAGCGGGTTTTGAGACCCAGTACTTC CAISESRGLAGFETQYF
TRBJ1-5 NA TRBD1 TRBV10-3 TGTGCCACCAGACATGGACAGGGCGGTCAGCCCCAGCATTTT CATRHGQGGQPQHF
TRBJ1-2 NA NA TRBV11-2 TGTGCCAGCAGCTTAACGAGGAGTTCATATGGCTACACCTTC CASSLTRSSYGYTF
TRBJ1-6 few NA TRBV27 TGTGCCAGCAGTCCCCAGGCCCTTGTGAATTCACCCCTCCACTTT CASSPQALVNSPLHF
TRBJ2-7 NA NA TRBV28 TGTGCCAGCAGACCTTCTAGTGGAGGGAACTACGAGCAGTACTTC CASRPSSGGNYEQYF
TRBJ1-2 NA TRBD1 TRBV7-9 TGTGCCAGCAGCTTAGCGGGGACAGGCAACTATGGCTACACCTTC CASSLAGTGNYGYTF
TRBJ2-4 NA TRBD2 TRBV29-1 TGCAGCGTTACTATCACATCGGGACTAGCGGGAGTAAGCATTCAGTACTTC CSVTITSGLAGVSIQYF
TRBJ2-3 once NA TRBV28 TGTGCCAGCAGTTTGAGCAGGGGGGCTTGGTGGTATTTT CASSLSRGAWWYF
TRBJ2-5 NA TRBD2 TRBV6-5 TGTGCCAGCAGTTACATCGCTAGCGGTAAAGAGACCCAGTACTTC CASSYIASGKETQYF
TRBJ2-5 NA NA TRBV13 TGTGCCAGCAGCTCCTTGGGGAGCCAAGAGACCCAGTACTTC CASSSLGSQETQYF
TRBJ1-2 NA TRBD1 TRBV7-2 TGTGCCAGCAGCCCCCGGGACAGATGGCCCTATGGCTACACCTTC CASSPRDRWPYGYTF
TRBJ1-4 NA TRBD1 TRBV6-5 TGTGCCAGCAGGGGGGACAGTTATTATGAAAAACTGTTTTTT CASRGDSYYEKLFF
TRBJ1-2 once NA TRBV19 TGTGCCAGTAGTATGCAGGTCGATGGTGGCTACACCTTC CASSMQVDGGYTF
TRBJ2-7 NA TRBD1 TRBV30 TGTGCCTGGAACTCTGGGACAGGAAACTACGAGCAGTACTTC CAWNSGTGNYEQYF
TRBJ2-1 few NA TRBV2 TGTGCCGCCCAGTGGGACTCGTCCTACAATGAGCAGTTCTTC CAAQWDSSYNEQFF
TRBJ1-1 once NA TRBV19 TGTGCCAGTAGTTCAGGGTTGGACACTGAAGCTTTCTTT CASSSGLDTEAFF
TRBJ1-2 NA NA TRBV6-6 TGTGCCAGCAGTTACACCGACAGCTATGGCTACACCTTC CASSYTDSYGYTF
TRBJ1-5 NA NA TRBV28 TGTGCCAGCAGTTTAGACAGGCAGCCCCAGCATTTT CASSLDRQPQHF
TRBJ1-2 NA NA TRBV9 TGTGCCAGCAGCGGGACAGAGAGGGATGGCTACACCTTC CASSGTERDGYTF
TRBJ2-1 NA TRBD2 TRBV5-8 TGTGCCAGCAGTTCCGGGACTAGCGGCTTCTACAGCTCCTACAATGAGCAGTTCTTC CASSSGTSGFYSSYNEQFF
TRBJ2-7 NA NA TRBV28 TGTGCCAGCAGTTTATTGGGGGCGCGCGCACTCTACGAGCAGTACTTC CASSLLGARALYEQYF
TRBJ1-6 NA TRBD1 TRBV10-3 TGTGCCATCAGTGACGGGACAGGGCATGGTTCACCCCTCCACTTT CAISDGTGHGSPLHF
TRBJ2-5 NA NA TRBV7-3 TGTGCCAGCAGCTCCCAACCCACGGGAGAGACCCAGTACTTC CASSSQPTGETQYF
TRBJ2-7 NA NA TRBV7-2 TGTGCCAGCACCCCGGCGGCTCTCTCCTACGAGCAGTACTTC CASTPAALSYEQYF
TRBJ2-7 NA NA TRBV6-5 TGTGCCAGCTCCGGGAGTGGCTTCGAGCAGTACTTC CASSGSGFEQYF
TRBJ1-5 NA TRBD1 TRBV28 TGTGCCAGCAGTTTAAGGGACAGGGTACGTCAGCCCCAGCATTTT CASSLRDRVRQPQHF
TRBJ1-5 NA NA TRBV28 TGTGCCAGCAGTTTACGTACAGGAATATTAACTGATCAGCCCCAGCATTTT CASSLRTGILTDQPQHF
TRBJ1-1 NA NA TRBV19 TGTGCCAGTAGTACCGTGGGGCCCTTTGGGAACACTGAAGCTTTCTTT CASSTVGPFGNTEAFF
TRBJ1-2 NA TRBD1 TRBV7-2 TGTGCCAGCAGCTTAACAGGGGGCGCGAGTAACTATGGCTACACCTTC CASSLTGGASNYGYTF